Following are 5 T cell receptor beta chains from one sample sequenced in a study of a mutant IDH1 vaccine in newly diagnosed glioma. Indicated time point: week 5, during vaccination. It was 300 ug of mutant IDH1 20-mer peptide that made up each vaccine dose, given with topical imiquimod. Only in-frame clones appear in the TCRdb table, and some are missing; sequencing was by immunoSEQ multiplex PCR. The sample lists about 36,000 clones, roughly 76% occurring once. These receptors' targets are unknown. The material sequenced was PBMCs, taken from a glioma patient whose treatment included an IDH1 peptide vaccine. Source of these receptors: a man aged 50 to 60 with glioma.

This chain connects TRBV14 to TRBJ1-3, with TRBD1 identical over 7 bases. CDR1 and CDR2 from the germline V gene are SGHDN and FVKESK. The trim removed 3 bases at V and 4 bases at J, leaving 6 bases unmatched. There are 15 residues in the CDR3. Here the CDR3 DNA reads TGTGCCAGCAGCCAGCTACAGGGGCGAGGAAACACCATATATTTT. Translating it yields CASSQLQGRGNTIYF.

DNA for the CDR3: TGTGCCAGCAGCTTAATGACTAGCGGGGGGTCAGATACGCAGTATTTT. Translated: CASSLMTSGGSDTQYF. This chain uses TRBV11-3 with TRBJ2-3, with 13 bases fitting TRBD2. CDR1 is SGHNT and CDR2 is YENEEA in the germline V gene. The CDR3 extends over 16 amino acids. The ends lost 2 bases at V and 4 bases at J; junction bases unmatched: 3.

V usage is TRBV30 and J usage is TRBJ1-4; TRBD1 aligns across 10 bases. The CDR3 is made up of 15 amino acids. J lost 8 bases, V lost 0 bases, and 6 bases had no gene match. Germline-derived CDR1 and CDR2 are GTSNPN and SVGIG (reference sequence). The CDR3, as DNA: TGTGCCTGGAGTGTAACCGGGACAGGGGACGAAAAACTGTTTTTT. This codes for CAWSVTGTGDEKLFF.

The chain uses TRBV10-3 and TRBJ1-4; 9 bases agree with TRBD1. V dropped 1 base and J dropped 7; count of bases not matched to a gene: 7. The CDR3 covers 16 residues. The V gene's germline CDR1 is ENHRY and CDR2 SYGVKD. The CDR3 DNA sequence: TGTGCCATCAGTGAGTACACCGGGACAGGGAGTGAAAAACTGTTTTTT. Translation: CAISEYTGTGSEKLFF.

The chain couples TRBV18 to TRBJ1-1, with D uncertain. The germline V gene encodes CDR1 KGHSH and CDR2 LQKENI. This CDR3 has 14 amino acids. V lost 3 bases and J lost 4, with 12 bases in between. This chain's CDR3 is CASSPFVPATEAFF. As DNA, the CDR3 is TGTGCCAGCTCACCTTTTGTCCCAGCCACTGAAGCTTTCTTT.